This T cell receptor beta chain comes out of a study of T cell changes during pregnancy in multiple sclerosis. In germline, CDR1 is SGHDN, CDR2 FVKESK. CDR3 length: 15 amino acids. The V end lost 4 bases, the J end lost 2 bases, and 15 bases lay between the germline ends. The method was immunoSEQ multiplex PCR; TCRdb's version includes in-frame clones alone and lacks a portion of them. Altogether roughly 40,000 clones are present, around 90% being singletons, with the ten largest covering approximately 0.73%. This rearrangement joins TRBV14 to TRBJ2-7; a weak D match, TRBD1 (6 bases). The receptor was isolated from a female donor with multiple sclerosis, enrolled in a pregnancy study. This sample comprised CD4+ T cells from peripheral blood mononuclear cells, obtained before pregnancy. CDR3 bases: TGTGCCAGCAGCCCGGGACACCAATATACCTACGAGCAGTACTTC. Encoded protein: CASSPGHQYTYEQYF.